A selection of T cell receptor beta chains follows, all from one sample in a study of memory CD4+ T cells and cytomegalovirus serostatus. Clones were read by immunoSEQ multiplex PCR, and TCRdb kept only the in-frame ones, dropping some. This sample has 35,000 to 55,000 clones, with about 73% found just once. Sequenced material: memory CD4+ T cells from blood. The receptors stem from an adult in good health and CMV-seronegative. CDR3s include the opening cysteine and the closing phenylalanine or tryptophan. The D gene is left open where the match is weak. Not all rows give a size; the values are once, few, many and, for expanded clones, a class.

clone_size j_call d_call v_call cdr3_aa cdr3_nt
NA TRBJ1-1 NA TRBV6-5 CAVGGARGTEAFF TGTGCCGTAGGGGGGGCTCGGGGCACTGAAGCTTTCTTT
few TRBJ1-1 NA TRBV18 CASSPSWGRAEAFF TGTGCCAGCTCACCAAGCTGGGGCCGGGCTGAAGCTTTCTTT
NA TRBJ1-1 NA TRBV4-3 CASSQRGWNTEAFF TGCGCCAGCAGCCAAAGGGGATGGAACACTGAAGCTTTCTTT
NA TRBJ1-4 NA TRBV5-6 CASSSTYSEKLFF TGTGCCAGCAGCTCCACTTATAGTGAAAAACTGTTTTTT
few TRBJ2-3 TRBD1 TRBV7-6 CASSRGGTHTDTQYF TGTGCCAGCAGCCGAGGGGGCACCCACACAGATACGCAGTATTTT
NA TRBJ1-1 NA TRBV28 CASEEGYGTEAFF TGTGCCAGTGAAGAGGGGTACGGCACTGAAGCTTTCTTT
NA TRBJ2-5 NA TRBV20-1 CSEGQQETQYF TGCAGCGAAGGACAGCAAGAGACCCAGTACTTC
NA TRBJ1-2 NA TRBV28 CASSLYGYGYTF TGTGCCAGCAGTTTATACGGCTATGGCTACACCTTC
NA TRBJ2-5 TRBD1 TRBV6-1 CASSERDRVQETQYF TGTGCCAGCAGTGAAAGAGACAGGGTCCAAGAGACCCAGTACTTC
NA TRBJ2-7 TRBD1 TRBV25-1 CASSAGTGKPYEQYF TGTGCCAGCAGTGCGGGGACAGGGAAACCCTACGAGCAGTACTTC
NA TRBJ2-1 TRBD1 TRBV15 CATSRRGTGSYNEQFF TGTGCCACCAGCAGAAGGGGGACAGGGTCCTACAATGAGCAGTTCTTC
NA TRBJ1-1 NA TRBV6-5 CASRKQGGNTEAFF TGTGCCAGCAGGAAACAGGGAGGTAACACTGAAGCTTTCTTT
NA TRBJ1-3 NA TRBV5-8 CASSTGLSGNTIYF TGTGCCAGCAGCACGGGACTCTCTGGAAACACCATATATTTT
NA TRBJ1-1 NA TRBV28 CASSPLDGWVFGAFF TGTGCCAGCAGTCCCCTCGACGGGTGGGTCTTTGGCGCTTTCTTT
once TRBJ2-7 TRBD1 TRBV18 CASSLTGFSYEQYF TGTGCCAGCTCACTGACAGGGTTTTCCTACGAGCAGTACTTC
NA TRBJ1-4 NA TRBV6-5 CASRRDRNEKLFF TGTGCCAGCAGAAGGGACCGTAATGAAAAACTGTTTTTT